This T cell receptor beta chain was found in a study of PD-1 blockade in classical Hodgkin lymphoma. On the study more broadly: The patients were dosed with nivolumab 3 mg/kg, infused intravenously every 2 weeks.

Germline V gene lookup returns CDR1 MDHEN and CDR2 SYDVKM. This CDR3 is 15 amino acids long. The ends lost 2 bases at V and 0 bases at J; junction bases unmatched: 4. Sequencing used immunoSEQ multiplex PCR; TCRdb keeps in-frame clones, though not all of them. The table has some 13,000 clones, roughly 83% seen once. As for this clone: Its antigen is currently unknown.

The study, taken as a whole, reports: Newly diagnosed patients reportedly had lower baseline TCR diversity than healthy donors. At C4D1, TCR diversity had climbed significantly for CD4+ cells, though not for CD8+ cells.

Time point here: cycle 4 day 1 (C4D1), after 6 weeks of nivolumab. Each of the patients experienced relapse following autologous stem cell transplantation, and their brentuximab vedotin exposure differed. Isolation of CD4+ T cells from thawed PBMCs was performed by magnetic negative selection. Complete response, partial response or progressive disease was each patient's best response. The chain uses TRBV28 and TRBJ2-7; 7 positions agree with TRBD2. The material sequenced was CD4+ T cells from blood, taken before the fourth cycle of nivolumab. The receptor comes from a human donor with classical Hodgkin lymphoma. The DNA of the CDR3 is TGTGCCAGCAGTTTAGGTTCTAGCGGCTCCTACGAGCAGTACTTC. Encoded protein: CASSLGSSGSYEQYF.